This TCR beta chain was retrieved from a study of T-cell reconstitution after alpha-beta-depleted transplantation in children. Findings of the study overall: T-cell numbers and diversity, one year after transplant, stemmed largely from T cells that were newly produced.

It was with unique molecular identifiers that the TCRbeta library was prepared. TCRdb used MiXCR to reprocess the PCR reads, holding one entry per CDR3 protein. The data show roughly 250,000 distinct CDR3 sequences, with 6.5% to 10% seen just once and approximately 6.3% held by the top ten. The ends lost 11 bases at V and 0 bases at J; junction bases unmatched: 19. The CDR3 has 18 amino acids. Germline V gene lookup returns CDR1 SNHLY and CDR2 FYNNEI. About this clonotype: Its specificity is not known.

This chain joins TRBV2 and TRBJ2-7; 10 bases are shared with TRBD2. This TCR came from a male patient younger than 18 who had a stem cell transplant for acute lymphoblastic leukemia, so the T cells may come from the graft donor. Sample: PBMCs, mostly from graft donor cells, taken 180 days after TCRalphabeta/CD19-depleted stem cell transplant. The CDR3 nucleotides read TGTGCCTTCAGTCTAGCGGGAGTGAAAAGCAGGATCTCCTACGAGCAGTACTTC. Amino acid sequence: CAFSLAGVKSRISYEQYF.